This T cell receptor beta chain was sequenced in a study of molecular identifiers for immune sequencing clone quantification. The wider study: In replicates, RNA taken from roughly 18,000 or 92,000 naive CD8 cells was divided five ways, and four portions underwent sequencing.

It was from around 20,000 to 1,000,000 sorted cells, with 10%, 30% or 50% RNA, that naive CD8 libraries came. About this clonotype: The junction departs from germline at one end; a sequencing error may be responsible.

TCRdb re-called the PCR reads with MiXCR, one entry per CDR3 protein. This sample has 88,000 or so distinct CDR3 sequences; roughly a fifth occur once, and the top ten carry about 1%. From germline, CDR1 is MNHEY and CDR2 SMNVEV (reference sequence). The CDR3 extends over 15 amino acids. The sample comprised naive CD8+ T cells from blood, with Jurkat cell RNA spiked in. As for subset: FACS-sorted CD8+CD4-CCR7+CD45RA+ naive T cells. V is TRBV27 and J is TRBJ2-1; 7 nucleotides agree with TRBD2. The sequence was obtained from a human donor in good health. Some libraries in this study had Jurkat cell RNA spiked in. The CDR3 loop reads CASSFGLAAVHEQLF. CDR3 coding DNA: TGTGCCAGCAGTTTTGGGCTAGCGGCGGTCCATGAGCAGCTCTTC.